Below, one T cell receptor (beta chain) is given with its context. Trimming removed 1 base from V and 1 base from J, with 13 bases in between. The CDR3 is made up of 16 amino acids. Germline assignment: CDR1 SGDLS and CDR2 YYNGEE. Original processing notes: Amplification of reference gene primers was used by the study to estimate nucleated cell counts. Here immunoSEQ multiplex PCR was the method, and the copy in TCRdb shows in-frame clones only, minus some. D and trimming come from the DNA, and the V and J calls and clone size come from that table. The sample yields 210,000 or so clones, over 75% seen once. The record originates from a study of blood T cell repertoires in COVID-19. Whole-study context: Samples of COVID-19 (acute and convalescent) were obtained from the United States, Italy and Spain. T cells, B-cell-depleted T cells, or PBMCs provided the cDNA or gDNA that served as material.

The chain recombines TRBV9 with TRBJ2-3, with D tentatively TRBD2 (6 bases). The sample taken for sequencing was peripheral blood. This clonotype originated in an elderly woman with active or convalescent COVID-19. The CDR3 protein is CASSVRSGEGTDTQYF. For the CDR3, the DNA is TGTGCCAGCAGCGTAAGATCGGGAGAAGGCACAGATACGCAGTATTTT.